Listed below are T cell receptor beta chains from one sample, sequenced in a study of cytomegalovirus exposure and HLA in healthy donors. The protocol was immunoSEQ multiplex PCR, while the TCRdb copy is restricted to in-frame clones and leaves out a portion. The sample lists 200,000 or so clones, about 93% occurring once. The sample consisted of PBMCs. The receptors here all came from a woman younger than 30 in good health and CMV-seronegative. CDR3s include the opening cysteine and the closing phenylalanine or tryptophan. A D gene is named only where the DNA matches it firmly. Clone size, where shown, is once, few, many, or a class for clones that have expanded.

DNA	CDR3	size	D	J	V
TGTGCCAGCAGAGGGACAGGGGACCTCAACACTGAAGCTTTCTTT	CASRGTGDLNTEAFF	NA	TRBD1	TRBJ1-1	TRBV6-1
TGTGCCAGCAGCCAAGATTTCGGCGGTCCCGAAGCTTTCTTT	CASSQDFGGPEAFF	NA	NA	TRBJ1-1	TRBV14
TGCAGCGTTTTTGGACAGGGGCAACCGACTGGAAACACCATATATTTT	CSVFGQGQPTGNTIYF	NA	TRBD1	TRBJ1-3	TRBV29-1
TGTGCCAGCAGCCAAGAAACGGGGGGGCGCATAGATATGAACACTGAAGCTTTCTTT	CASSQETGGRIDMNTEAFF	NA	NA	TRBJ1-1	TRBV14
TGTGCCAGCAGTGACAGTGGGAGTCCCCAGTCGGGTGAAAAACTGTTTTTT	CASSDSGSPQSGEKLFF	NA	NA	TRBJ1-4	TRBV25-1
TGTGCCAGCCGCGGGGTATCTCGTCCCACATTGATGAGGTTCTTC	CASRGVSRPTLMRFF	NA	NA	TRBJ2-1	TRBV27
TGTGCCAGCAGTCTCACCAGGTTGAGGGACACTGAAGCTTTCTTT	CASSLTRLRDTEAFF	NA	NA	TRBJ1-1	TRBV27
TGCGCCAGCAGAGGGACAAACTGGCTGCCCCAGCATTTT	CASRGTNWLPQHF	few	NA	TRBJ1-5	TRBV10-2
TGTGCCAGCTCAACCGACAGGGGGCAGGATTCGGAGCAGTACTTC	CASSTDRGQDSEQYF	NA	TRBD1	TRBJ2-7	TRBV18
TGTGCCAGCAGTGCAGGTGGCAATCAGCCCCAGCATTTT	CASSAGGNQPQHF	NA	NA	TRBJ1-5	TRBV25-1
TGTGCCAGCAGCTTACAGGGGAATCAGCCCCAGCATTTT	CASSLQGNQPQHF	NA	NA	TRBJ1-5	TRBV11-2
TGTGCCAGCAGCCCAAGAGCGGGAGGTTCGGAGACCCAGTACTTC	CASSPRAGGSETQYF	NA	TRBD2	TRBJ2-5	TRBV11-2
TGTGCCAGCAGCAACCCCTTACAGGGGGCTGGTGGCTACACCTTC	CASSNPLQGAGGYTF	NA	TRBD1	TRBJ1-2	TRBV11-2
TGTGCCAGCAGTGAAGACAGGGGCAGTGAAGCTTTCTTT	CASSEDRGSEAFF	NA	TRBD1	TRBJ1-1	TRBV7-3
TGTGCCAGCAGTTTCCGGTTCGGGACAGATACGCAGTATTTT	CASSFRFGTDTQYF	NA	NA	TRBJ2-3	TRBV27